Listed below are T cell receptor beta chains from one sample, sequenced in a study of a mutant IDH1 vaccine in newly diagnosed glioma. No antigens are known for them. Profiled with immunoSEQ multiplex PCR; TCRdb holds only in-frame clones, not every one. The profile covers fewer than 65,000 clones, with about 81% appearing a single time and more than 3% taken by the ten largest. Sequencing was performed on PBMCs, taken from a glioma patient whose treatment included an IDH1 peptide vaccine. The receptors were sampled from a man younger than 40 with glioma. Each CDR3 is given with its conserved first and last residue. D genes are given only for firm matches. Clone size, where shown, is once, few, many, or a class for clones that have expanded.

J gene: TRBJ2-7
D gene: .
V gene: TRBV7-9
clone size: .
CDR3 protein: CASSQGTGGEQYF
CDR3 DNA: TGTGCCAGCAGCCAGGGCACGGGTGGGGAGCAGTACTTC

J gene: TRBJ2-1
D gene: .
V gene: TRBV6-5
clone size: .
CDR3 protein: CASSILVGNYNEQFF
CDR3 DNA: TGTGCCAGCAGCATTTTAGTGGGAAACTACAATGAGCAGTTCTTC

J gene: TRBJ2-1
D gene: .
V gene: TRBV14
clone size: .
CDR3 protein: CASSSTVGINKFF
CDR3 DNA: TGTGCCAGCAGTTCGACAGTCGGTATCAATAAGTTCTTC

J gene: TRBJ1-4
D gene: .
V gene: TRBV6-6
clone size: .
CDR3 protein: CASRPNTTAFIWKLFF
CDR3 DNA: TGTGCCAGCAGGCCAAACACGACAGCATTTATTTGGAAACTGTTTTTT

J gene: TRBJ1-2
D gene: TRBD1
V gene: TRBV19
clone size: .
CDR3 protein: CASSDSRQGRYGYTF
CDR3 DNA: TGTGCCAGTAGCGATTCCCGACAGGGCCGCTATGGCTACACCTTC

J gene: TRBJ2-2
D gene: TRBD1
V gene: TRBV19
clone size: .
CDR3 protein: CASSTSRTGFGTGELFF
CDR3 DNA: TGTGCCAGTAGTACTTCTCGGACAGGGTTTGGGACCGGGGAGCTGTTTTTT

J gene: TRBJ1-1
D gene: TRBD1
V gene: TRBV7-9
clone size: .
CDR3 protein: CASRSTGGVTEAFF
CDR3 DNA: TGTGCCAGCAGGTCAACAGGGGGTGTCACTGAAGCTTTCTTT

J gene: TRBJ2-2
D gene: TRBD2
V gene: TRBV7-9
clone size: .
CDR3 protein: CASRPRLAGAEGELFF
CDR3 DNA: TGTGCCAGCAGGCCCAGGCTAGCGGGGGCAGAAGGGGAGCTGTTTTTT

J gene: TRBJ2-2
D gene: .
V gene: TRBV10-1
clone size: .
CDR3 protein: CASSAYPGLGTGELFF
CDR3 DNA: TGCGCCAGCAGCGCCTACCCGGGACTGGGGACCGGGGAGCTGTTTTTT

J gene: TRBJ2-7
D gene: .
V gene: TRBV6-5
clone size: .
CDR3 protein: CASSYSRAAYEQYF
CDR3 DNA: TGTGCCAGCAGTTACTCACGGGCCGCCTACGAGCAGTACTTC

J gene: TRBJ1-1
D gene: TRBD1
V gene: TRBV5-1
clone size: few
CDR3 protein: CASSTTDRAEAFF
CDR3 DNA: TGCGCCAGCAGCACAACCGACAGGGCTGAAGCTTTCTTT

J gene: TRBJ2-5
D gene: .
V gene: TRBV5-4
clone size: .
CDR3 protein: CASSLSRGWQETQYF
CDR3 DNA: TGTGCCAGCAGCTTGTCCCGGGGTTGGCAAGAGACCCAGTACTTC

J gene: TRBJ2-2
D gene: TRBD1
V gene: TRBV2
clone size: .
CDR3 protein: CASSRDSSNTGELFF
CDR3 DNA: TGTGCCAGCAGTCGGGACAGTTCGAACACCGGGGAGCTGTTTTTT

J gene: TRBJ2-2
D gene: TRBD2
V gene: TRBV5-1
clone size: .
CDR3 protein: CASSLVAERGANTGELFF
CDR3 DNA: TGCGCCAGCAGCTTGGTTGCGGAGCGGGGCGCGAACACCGGGGAGCTGTTTTTT

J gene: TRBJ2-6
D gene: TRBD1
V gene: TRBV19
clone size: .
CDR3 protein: CASSPRRDRALETPGANVLTF
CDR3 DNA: TGTGCCAGTAGTCCCCGGAGGGACAGGGCACTCGAAACCCCTGGGGCCAACGTCCTGACTTTC

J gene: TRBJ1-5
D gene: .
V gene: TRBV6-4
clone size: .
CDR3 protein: CASSDTFRNQPQHF
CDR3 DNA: TGTGCCAGCAGTGACACTTTCCGGAATCAGCCCCAGCATTTT

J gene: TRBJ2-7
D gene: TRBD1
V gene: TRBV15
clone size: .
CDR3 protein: CATSSQDRGYPYEQYF
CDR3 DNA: TGTGCCACCAGCAGCCAAGACAGGGGATACCCCTACGAGCAGTACTTC

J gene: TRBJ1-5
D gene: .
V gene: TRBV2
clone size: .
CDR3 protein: CASSGAGYQPQHF
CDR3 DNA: TGTGCCAGCAGTGGGGCAGGGTACCAGCCCCAGCATTTT

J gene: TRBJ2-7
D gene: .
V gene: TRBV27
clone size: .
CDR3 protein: CASSFGQAYEQYF
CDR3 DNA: TGTGCCAGCAGTTTCGGTCAGGCCTACGAGCAGTACTTC

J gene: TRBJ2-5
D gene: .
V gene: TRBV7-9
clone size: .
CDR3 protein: CASSANQGRETQYF
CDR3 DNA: TGTGCCAGCAGCGCCAATCAGGGGAGAGAGACCCAGTACTTC

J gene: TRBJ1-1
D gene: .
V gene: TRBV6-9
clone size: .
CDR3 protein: CASSHGGDTEAFF
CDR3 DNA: TGTGCCAGCAGTCACGGGGGGGACACTGAAGCTTTCTTT

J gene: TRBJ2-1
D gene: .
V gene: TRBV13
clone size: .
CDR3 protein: CASSLGGRYSNEQFF
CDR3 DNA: TGTGCCAGCAGCTTAGGCGGGAGATATTCCAATGAGCAGTTCTTC

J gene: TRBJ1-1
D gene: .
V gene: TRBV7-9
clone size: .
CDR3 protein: CASSLEGEWTEAFF
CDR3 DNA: TGTGCCAGCAGCTTAGAGGGTGAGTGGACTGAAGCTTTCTTT

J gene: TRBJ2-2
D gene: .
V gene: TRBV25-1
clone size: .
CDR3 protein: CASSEATGLRTGELFF
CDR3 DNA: TGTGCCAGCAGTGAAGCAACAGGGTTGAGGACCGGGGAGCTGTTTTTT

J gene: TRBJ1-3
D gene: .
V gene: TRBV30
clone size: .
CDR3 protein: CAWRWAGSGNTIYF
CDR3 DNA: TGTGCCTGGAGATGGGCAGGCTCTGGAAACACCATATATTTT

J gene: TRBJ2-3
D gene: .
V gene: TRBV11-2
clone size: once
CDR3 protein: CASSQQGADTQYF
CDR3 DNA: TGTGCCAGCAGCCAACAGGGAGCAGATACGCAGTATTTT